Following are 24 T cell receptor beta chains from one sample sequenced in a study of graft-versus-host responses after intestinal transplantation. Clones were sequenced by immunoSEQ multiplex PCR, and TCRdb holds only the in-frame ones, with some missing. Seen here are about 20,000 clones, roughly 86% observed once, and the top ten hold 8% to 9.5%. The sequenced sample was PBMCs, obtained roughly 32 weeks after intestinal transplant. These receptors all come from a human patient who received an intestinal transplant, so some T cells may come from the graft donor.

The rearrangement joins TRBV30 to TRBJ1-4, with a tentative D call TRBD1 (6 bases). Deletions cut 4 bases from V and 8 bases from J, with 14 bases between. Germline CDR1 reads GTSNPN; CDR2 reads SVGIG (reference sequence). CDR3 size: 13 residues. CDR3 in amino acids: CAWTIGGVEKLFF. The CDR3 coding sequence is TGTGCCTGGACGATAGGGGGAGTGGAAAAACTGTTTTTT.

This chain connects TRBV13 to TRBJ2-7; 8 bases are a match to TRBD1. The CDR3 runs to 13 residues. The V segment lost 5 bases and the J segment 6 bases; nucleotides outside the gene matches: 6. CDR1 is PRHDT, CDR2 FYEKMQ, per germline (reference sequence). The CDR3 nucleotides read TGTGCCAGCAGCCCCGACGGACAGGGCGAGCAGTACTTC. Its translation: CASSPDGQGEQYF.

V usage is TRBV7-8 and J usage is TRBJ1-1; D gene unclear. From germline, CDR1 is SGHVS and CDR2 FQNEAQ. The CDR3 is 12 amino acids. Trimming stripped 4 bases from V and 1 base from J, with 4 bases between. This CDR3 is CASSYGNTEAFF. CDR3 sequence (DNA): TGTGCCAGCAGCTACGGGAACACTGAAGCTTTCTTT. Variable domain in full (rest from reference TRBV7-8 and TRBJ1-1): GAGVSQSPRYKVAKRGQDVALRCDPISGHVSLFWYQQALGQGPEFLTYFQNEAQLDKSGLPSDRFFAERPEGSVSTLKIQRTQQEDSAVYLCASSYGNTEAFFGQGTRLTVV.

The CDR3 loop reads CASGGTGETDTQYF. As DNA, the CDR3 is TGTGCCAGCGGGGGGACAGGGGAAACAGATACGCAGTATTTT. The V call is TRBV27, the J call TRBJ2-3, with 10 bases matching TRBD1. The CDR3 sequence is 14 residues long. J lost 3 bases, V lost 8 bases, and 5 bases had no gene match. The germline V gene has CDR1 MNHEY and CDR2 SMNVEV (reference sequence).

This sequence joins TRBV10-3 and TRBJ1-2; the D is unclear. Trimming shortened V by 4 bases and J by 0 bases, and 3 bases separated the two germline ends. CDR1 and CDR2 from the germline V gene are ENHRY and SYGVKD. The CDR3 spans 12 residues. CDR3 DNA sequence: TGTGCCATCAGTGGGCCTAACTATGGCTACACCTTC. Translating gives CAISGPNYGYTF.

V is TRBV19 and J is TRBJ1-5, with D hard to call. CDR3 length equals 12 residues. Trimming removed 8 bases at V and 7 bases at J, with 12 bases between. CDR1 LNHDA and CDR2 SQIVND come from the germline V gene (reference sequence). The CDR3 loop is CASEDTGQPQHF. The CDR3 coding sequence is TGTGCCAGTGAAGATACGGGGCAGCCCCAGCATTTT.

The genes are TRBV13 and TRBJ2-5, with TRBD2 matching 13 bases. Germline values: CDR1 PRHDT, CDR2 FYEKMQ (reference sequence). The V segment lost 5 bases and the J segment 2 bases; nucleotides outside the gene matches: 5. The CDR3 sequence is 16 residues long. DNA for the CDR3: TGTGCCAGCAGCCCAAGGACTAGCGGGGGACAAGAGACCCAGTACTTC. Amino acid sequence: CASSPRTSGGQETQYF.

The V and J genes are TRBV19 and TRBJ1-4, with D maybe TRBD1 (6 bases). CDR1 and CDR2 from the germline V gene are LNHDA and SQIVND (reference sequence). This CDR3 region has 14 residues. The V end lost 8 bases, the J end lost 7 bases, and 17 bases lay between the germline ends. Written as DNA, the CDR3 is TGTGCCAGTTCTACCCGGGCCAGGGGTGAAAAACTGTTTTTT. Residues: CASSTRARGEKLFF.

Only one count was recorded for this clone. For the CDR3, the DNA is TGTGCCAGCAGTAGTGGGGAACATGGCTACACCTTC. Translating gives CASSSGEHGYTF. The chain links TRBV2 to TRBJ1-2; D remains ambiguous. V was pared by 5 bases and J by 6 bases, with 10 bases between. The CDR3 runs to 12 residues. Germline CDR1 SNHLY, CDR2 FYNNEI.

This clone appeared a single time. The chain links TRBV4-2 to TRBJ1-2; D ambiguous. The CDR3 consists of 15 residues. V was trimmed by 0 bases and J by 3 bases, leaving 11 bases between them. CDR1 and CDR2 from the germline V gene are LGHNA and YNFKEQ. The CDR3 DNA reads TGTGCCAGCAGCCAAGATCCCGGGCAGTACTATGGCTACACCTTC. It encodes CASSQDPGQYYGYTF.

The chain links TRBV6-5 to TRBJ2-5, with TRBD2 matching over 8 bases. Germline trimming cut 6 bases from V and 1 base from J; bases unmatched to any gene: 4. CDR3 size: 14 residues. The germline gives CDR1 MNHEY, CDR2 SVGAGI. CDR3 sequence: CASRRGGSQETQYF. The CDR3 DNA reads as TGTGCCAGCAGGCGCGGGGGGAGCCAAGAGACCCAGTACTTC.

This clone occurred once. The J gene is TRBJ1-5, the V gene TRBV7-3; no clear D gene. Germline loops: CDR1 SGHTA, CDR2 FQGTGA. CDR3 length: 15 amino acids. V dropped 3 bases and J dropped 1 base, with 10 bases sitting between them. Here the CDR3 reads CASSFSGSSNQPQHF. CDR3 nucleotides: TGTGCCAGCAGCTTCTCCGGGAGCAGCAATCAGCCCCAGCATTTT.

This clone is a singleton in its sample. The chain uses TRBV27 and TRBJ1-2, with D tentatively TRBD1 (6 bases). This CDR3 region has 17 residues. Germline V gives CDR1 MNHEY, CDR2 SMNVEV (reference sequence). Trimming left V 6 bases short and J 1 base short, with 21 bases between. The CDR3 bases are TGTGCCAGCAGGCCGGGATGGAGGGGGATGAGTAACTATGGCTACACCTTC. Its protein is CASRPGWRGMSNYGYTF.

The chain links TRBV4-3 to TRBJ2-1; the match to TRBD2 covers 9 bases. This CDR3 contains 17 residues. Germline CDR1 reads LGHNA; CDR2 reads YSLEER. V dropped 0 bases and J dropped 8; count of bases not matched to a gene: 11. The CDR3 DNA sequence: TGCGCCAGCAGCCAAGATCACCGGGGCGGGGGGGCGGATGAGCAGTTCTTC. This encodes CASSQDHRGGGADEQFF.

The V gene is TRBV7-3, the J gene TRBJ1-4; 8 bases line up with TRBD1. There are 19 residues in the CDR3. J was trimmed by 4 bases and V by 6 bases; bases with no gene match: 19. Germline loops: CDR1 SGHTA, CDR2 FQGTGA. CDR3 protein: CASRPKPRGPPTNNEKLFF. In DNA form, the CDR3 reads TGTGCCAGCAGACCTAAGCCCAGGGGGCCTCCTACAAATAATGAAAAACTGTTTTTT.

This clone was detected only once. V and J are TRBV30 and TRBJ2-3; TRBD1 might be the D (6 bases). The CDR3 runs to 14 residues. Trimming took off 5 bases at V and 2 bases at J, with 14 bases between the two ends. Germline assignment: CDR1 GTSNPN and CDR2 SVGIG (reference sequence). Written as DNA, the CDR3 is TGTGCCTGGGATGTGGGGGCCATCACAGATACGCAGTATTTT. Encoded protein: CAWDVGAITDTQYF.

The chain recombines TRBV7-7 with TRBJ2-1; 15 bases map to TRBD2. Trimming cost V 4 bases and J 10 bases; bases outside gene matches: 8. The germline CDR1 and CDR2 sequences are SSHAT and FNYEAQ (reference sequence). This CDR3 contains 16 residues. CDR3 coding DNA: TGTGCCAGCAGCTCCGGACTAGCGGGGGGGCCGGGGGAGCAGTTCTTC. This gives the protein CASSSGLAGGPGEQFF.

The chain links TRBV18 to TRBJ2-1; 7 bases align to TRBD2. V shed 4 bases, J shed 4 bases, and the junction held 4 bases outside the gene matches. Germline V lookup: CDR1 KGHSH, CDR2 LQKENI. The CDR3 totals 14 residues. CDR3 residues: CASSLAGPYNEQFF. The CDR3 nucleotides are TGTGCCAGCTCACTAGCGGGCCCTTACAATGAGCAGTTCTTC.

J is TRBJ1-1 and V is TRBV5-4; TRBD1 matches at 8 bases. With V trimmed by 0 bases and J by 2 bases, 0 bases remained unmatched. The CDR3 has 14 residues. The V gene's germline CDR1 is SGHNT and CDR2 YYREEE (reference sequence). CDR3 sequence (DNA): TGTGCCAGCAGCTTGGCAGGGGGCAACACTGAAGCTTTCTTT. Residues: CASSLAGGNTEAFF.

The chain employs TRBV7-4 and TRBJ2-7; unclear D gene. Germline-derived CDR1 and CDR2 are SGHVT and SQSDAQ. Trimming pared 5 bases from V and 3 bases from J, leaving 11 bases between. This CDR3 is 13 amino acids long. The CDR3 reads CASSQMDLYEQYF. As DNA, the CDR3 is TGTGCCAGCAGCCAAATGGACCTCTACGAGCAGTACTTC.

The chain carries TRBV4-1 and TRBJ1-6, with D uncertain. This CDR3 is 13 amino acids long. The V and J ends lost 2 bases and 9 bases respectively, with 8 bases between them. Germline V gives CDR1 MGHRA, CDR2 YSYEKL. The CDR3 sequence is CASSQFGSSPLHF. CDR3 DNA sequence: TGCGCCAGCAGCCAATTTGGATCTTCACCCCTCCACTTT.

This clone came up once. The rearrangement uses TRBV7-9 and TRBJ1-1; D call uncertain. This CDR3 is 12 amino acids long. CDR1 SEHNR and CDR2 FQNEAQ come from the germline V gene (reference sequence). Trimming removed 5 bases at V and 9 bases at J, with 13 bases between. The chain's CDR3 is CASSLGSRKAFF. CDR3 DNA: TGTGCCAGCAGCCTGGGGTCTAGGAAAGCTTTCTTT.

The chain couples TRBV25-1 to TRBJ1-2; TRBD1 matches 7 bases. V was clipped by 2 bases and J by 3 bases; unmatched bases: 9. This CDR3 has 16 amino acids. Germline V gene lookup returns CDR1 MGHDK and CDR2 SYGVNS. The DNA of the CDR3 is TGTGCCAGCAGTGAAAAGGGGGCAGTCGTCGACTATGGCTACACCTTC. It yields the protein CASSEKGAVVDYGYTF.

V usage is TRBV12-2 and J usage is TRBJ1-2. TRBV12-2 is marked as a pseudogene. The CDR3 has 12 amino acids. The DNA of the CDR3 is TGTGCAAGTCGCTTAGGGGGCTATGGCTACACCTTC. Protein sequence: CASRLGGYGYTF.